This TCR beta chain is drawn from a study of Ad26.COV2.S vaccination and SARS-CoV-2 variants. Overall study context: Ad26.COV2.S was injected intramuscularly once or twice, 56 days apart.

Produced via immunoSEQ multiplex PCR; TCRdb's table is partial and in-frame only. The sample shows approximately 350,000 clones, 80% to 90% of them seen only once. Deletions cut 3 bases from V and 1 base from J, with 9 bases between. Germline CDR1 and CDR2: LNHDA and SQIVND (reference sequence). The CDR3 sequence is 14 residues long. Treatment specified: about 20 received Ad26.COV2.S at low or high dose, single or two shots; about 5 received placebo; per-sample allocation not given. Repertoires come from day 63 after the first vaccine or placebo injection. Based in Boston, the donor was an adult of 18-55 years. This vaccine is an Ad26 vector that expresses the Wuhan-strain SARS-CoV-2 spike.

The chain combines TRBV19 with TRBJ1-1; TRBD1 is a possible D gene (5 bases). Sequences were derived from peripheral blood, sampled in a trial of Ad26.COV2.S vaccine versus placebo. This TCR was sampled from a person between 18 and 59 years old who received the Ad26.COV2.S COVID-19 vaccine or a placebo. The CDR3 protein is CASSMGRANTEAFF. The CDR3 DNA sequence: TGTGCCAGTAGTATGGGACGGGCGAACACTGAAGCTTTCTTT.